The 32 T cell receptor beta chains given below trace back to one sample, sequenced in a study of blood T cell repertoires in COVID-19. Here immunoSEQ multiplex PCR was the method, and the copy in TCRdb shows in-frame clones only, minus some. The data contain 340,000 or so clones, 65% to 85% of them singletons. What was sequenced was peripheral blood. These receptors all stem from a man aged 25 to 40 with active or convalescent COVID-19.

CDR3 nucleotides: TGTGCCAGCAGCTTAGGTCGCGGGGGCGTAAACACCATATATTTT. Residues: CASSLGRGGVNTIYF. The V call is TRBV7-8, the J call TRBJ1-3, with TRBD1 as a possible D gene (6 bases). The CDR3 loop spans 15 amino acids. Germline values: CDR1 SGHVS, CDR2 FQNEAQ. V gave up 1 base and J gave up 6 bases, with 13 bases separating them.

The chain carries TRBV9 and TRBJ2-3; D may be TRBD2 (6 bases). Trimming stripped 3 bases from V and 4 bases from J, with 12 bases between. Germline CDR1 SGDLS, CDR2 YYNGEE. This CDR3 is built from 14 residues. Written as DNA, the CDR3 is TGTGCCAGCAGCGGGGACTTAAGATCAGATACGCAGTATTTT. Encoded protein: CASSGDLRSDTQYF.

This rearrangement joins TRBV6-5 to TRBJ2-4; no reliable D call. From germline, CDR1 is MNHEY and CDR2 SVGAGI. V was trimmed by 6 bases and J by 7 bases, leaving 10 bases between them. This CDR3 spans 12 amino acids. This chain's CDR3 is CASSTTGNIQYF. The DNA for the CDR3 is TGTGCCAGCAGCACGACTGGGAACATTCAGTACTTC.

The rearrangement uses TRBV6-5 and TRBJ1-1, with D possibly matching TRBD1 (6 bases). The CDR3 has 13 amino acids. Germline CDR1 reads MNHEY; CDR2 reads SVGAGI. V lost 10 bases and J 5 bases, leaving 17 bases between the germline ends. CDR3 DNA: TGTGCCATCATACAGGGTTTAGATACTGAAGCTTTCTTT. Translation: CAIIQGLDTEAFF.

The chain's CDR3 is CASSYFTRLATYNEQFF. In nucleotides, the CDR3 is TGTGCCAGCAGCTACTTCACCCGACTCGCTACTTACAATGAGCAGTTCTTC. The chain recombines TRBV11-2 with TRBJ2-1; D not resolved. The CDR3 is 17 residues long. Per the germline V gene, CDR1 is SGHAT and CDR2 is FQNNGV. Trimming cost V 4 bases and J 4 bases, with 20 bases left between them. The variable domain in full, completed from reference TRBV11-2 and TRBJ2-1, reads EAGVAQSPRYKIIEKRQSVAFWCNPISGHATLYWYQQILGQGPKLLIQFQNNGVVDDSQLPKDRFSAERLKGVDSTLKIQPAKLEDSAVYLCASSYFTRLATYNEQFFGPGTRLTVL.

Many counts were recorded for this clone. J is TRBJ2-4 and V is TRBV6-6; a possible D gene is TRBD2 (5 bases). With 2 bases removed from V and 7 bases from J, the gap between germline ends came to 9 bases. This CDR3 region has 13 residues. Per the germline V gene, CDR1 is MNHNY and CDR2 is SVGAGI (reference sequence). CDR3 residues: CASSYEGRNIQYF. The CDR3 DNA follows: TGTGCCAGCAGTTACGAGGGTCGGAACATTCAGTACTTC.

V usage is TRBV7-3 and J usage is TRBJ2-3; 11 nucleotides agree with TRBD2. CDR1 is SGHTA, CDR2 FQGTGA, per germline. The CDR3 has 18 residues. The ends lost 2 bases at V and 2 bases at J; junction bases unmatched: 9. The CDR3 is CASSLWGLAGGPTDTQYF. CDR3 in DNA: TGTGCCAGCAGCTTATGGGGGCTAGCGGGGGGCCCCACAGATACGCAGTATTTT.

The chain carries TRBV5-1 and TRBJ1-4, with D maybe TRBD1 (6 bases). V was cut by 2 bases and J by 8 bases, with 13 bases left in between. The CDR3 is 14 residues long. Germline CDR1 and CDR2: SGHRS and YFSETQ. CDR3 in amino acids: CASSLGQPQEKLFF. CDR3 nucleotide sequence: TGCGCCAGCAGCTTAGGACAGCCTCAAGAAAAACTGTTTTTT.

This clone occurred once. The J gene is TRBJ1-1, the V gene TRBV30; perhaps TRBD1 as D (5 bases). Trimming removed 5 bases at V and 3 bases at J, with 13 bases between. This CDR3 region has 13 residues. Looked up from germline, CDR1 is GTSNPN and CDR2 is SVGIG (reference sequence). As DNA, the CDR3 is TGTGCCTGGGATGACAGACCTTACACTGAAGCTTTCTTT. This codes for CAWDDRPYTEAFF. The full variable domain, its missing parts supplied by reference TRBV30 and TRBJ1-1, is SQTIHQWPATLVQPVGSPLSLECTVEGTSNPNLYWYRQAAGRGLQLLFYSVGIGQISSEVPQNLSASRPQDRQFILSSKKLLLSDSGFYLCAWDDRPYTEAFFGQGTRLTVV.

J is TRBJ1-1 and V is TRBV3-1 (or the pseudogene TRBV3-2); 8 bases are shared with TRBD1. Trimming at V came to 5 bases and at J to 3 bases, leaving 5 bases not matched to a gene. CDR1 is LGHDT and CDR2 is YNNKEL in the germline V gene (reference sequence). The CDR3 covers 14 residues. The CDR3 coding sequence is TGTGCCAGCAGCTCTCTACAGGGGGACACTGAAGCTTTCTTT. It specifies CASSSLQGDTEAFF.

V usage is TRBV2 and J usage is TRBJ1-6, with TRBD1 matching 7 bases. The germline V gene has CDR1 SNHLY and CDR2 FYNNEI. The J segment lost 4 bases and the V segment lost 3 bases, leaving 6 bases of the junction unmatched. This CDR3 is 16 amino acids long. CDR3 region: CASSEGPGQYNSPLHF. The CDR3 bases are TGTGCCAGCAGTGAGGGCCCGGGACAGTATAATTCACCCCTCCACTTT.

This chain joins TRBV7-9 and TRBJ1-5, with TRBD1 as a possible D gene (5 bases). Trimming pared 4 bases from V and 4 bases from J, leaving 11 bases between. This CDR3 is 14 amino acids long. Per germline, CDR1 SEHNR and CDR2 FQNEAQ (reference sequence). CDR3 coding DNA: TGTGCCAGCAGCTCCGACAGCCTTAATCAGCCCCAGCATTTT. It codes for CASSSDSLNQPQHF.

A few counts support this clone. This chain links TRBV4-2 with TRBJ2-5, with D possibly being TRBD2 (6 bases). The CDR3 sequence is 15 residues long. Trimming stripped 0 bases from V and 5 bases from J, with 13 bases between. Germline V gene sequence: CDR1 LGHNA, CDR2 YNFKEQ. CDR3: CASSQDLGRRETQYF. Here the CDR3 DNA reads TGTGCCAGCAGCCAAGATCTGGGGAGGAGGGAGACCCAGTACTTC.

V is TRBV10-3 and J is TRBJ2-1, with D maybe TRBD2 (5 bases). In germline, CDR1 is ENHRY, CDR2 SYGVKD. This CDR3 has 13 residues. V was shortened by 8 bases and J by 6 bases, with 14 bases between the two germline ends. For the CDR3, the DNA is TGTGCCATCGGAAACTACCGGGGCAATGAGCAGTTCTTC. This codes for CAIGNYRGNEQFF.

This clone was detected ten times or more. CDR3 loop: CATLWGENIQYF. CDR3 DNA: TGTGCCACCCTTTGGGGGGAGAACATTCAGTACTTC. J is TRBJ2-4 and V is TRBV6-5; maybe TRBD2 (6 bases). The CDR3 sequence is 12 residues long. Trimming shortened V by 10 bases and J by 7 bases, and 14 bases separated the two germline ends. The germline V gene encodes CDR1 MNHEY and CDR2 SVGAGI.

The rearrangement links TRBV2 to TRBJ2-3, with TRBD2 matching over 16 bases. This CDR3 contains 18 residues. Germline loops: CDR1 SNHLY, CDR2 FYNNEI. The ends lost 4 bases at V and 5 bases at J; junction bases unmatched: 9. CDR3 residues: CASSGGTSGRAPLDTQYF. CDR3 coding DNA: TGTGCCAGCAGTGGTGGGACTAGCGGGAGGGCCCCCCTAGATACGCAGTATTTT.

J is TRBJ2-1 and V is TRBV7-9, with a tentative D call TRBD2 (6 bases). Germline lookup yields CDR1 SEHNR and CDR2 FQNEAQ (reference sequence). The CDR3 extends over 14 amino acids. V lost 4 bases to trimming and J lost 6 bases, with 13 bases between them. CDR3 sequence (DNA): TGTGCCAGCAGCTACCTGACTAGGACCAATGAGCAGTTCTTC. Protein sequence: CASSYLTRTNEQFF.

J is TRBJ2-3 and V is TRBV14; a possible D gene is TRBD2 (5 bases). V lost 1 base to trimming and J lost 4 bases, with 9 bases between them. The length of the CDR3 is 14 residues. Germline V gene sequence: CDR1 SGHDN, CDR2 FVKESK. CDR3 in amino acids: CASSQAGWADTQYF. The CDR3 DNA reads TGTGCCAGCAGCCAAGCGGGGTGGGCAGATACGCAGTATTTT. Full variable domain (remainder filled in from reference TRBV14 and TRBJ2-3): EAGVTQFPSHSVIEKGQTVTLRCDPISGHDNLYWYRRVMGKEIKFLLHFVKESKQDESGMPNNRFLAERTGGTYSTLKVQPAELEDSGVYFCASSQAGWADTQYFGPGTRLTVL.

The rearrangement links TRBV15 to TRBJ2-3; no firm D call. The V and J ends lost 2 bases and 1 base respectively, with 7 bases between them. CDR3 length equals 14 residues. Germline V gene sequence: CDR1 LNHNV, CDR2 YYDKDF (reference sequence). The CDR3 region has the DNA TGTGCCACCAGCAGACGGAGCGGCACAGATACGCAGTATTTT. It codes for CATSRRSGTDTQYF.

The genes are TRBV4-3 and TRBJ2-3, with 10 bases lining up with TRBD2. Losses at the gene ends were 4 bases for V and 4 bases for J; bases not matched to a gene: 8. Germline CDR1 is LGHNA and CDR2 is YSLEER. The CDR3 sequence is 16 residues long. The CDR3 loop reads CASSPKRGGLPDTQYF. Here the CDR3 DNA reads TGCGCCAGCAGCCCCAAGCGGGGGGGCCTCCCAGATACGCAGTATTTT.

The genes are TRBV5-4 and TRBJ1-4; TRBD1 is a possible D gene (5 bases). The CDR3 length is 15 residues. Germline V gene data show CDR1 as SGHNT and CDR2 as YYREEE (reference sequence). V lost 0 bases, J lost 7 bases, and 13 bases lay in between. In DNA, the CDR3 is TGTGCCAGCAGCTTGGACGGGACTCGGTCTGAAAAACTGTTTTTT. It encodes CASSLDGTRSEKLFF.

This clone was picked up a small number of times. The J gene is TRBJ1-1, the V gene TRBV4-1; 11 bases are a match to TRBD1. The ends lost 4 bases at V and 4 bases at J; junction bases unmatched: 5. Germline V lookup: CDR1 MGHRA, CDR2 YSYEKL. The length of the CDR3 is 15 residues. CDR3 DNA: TGCGCCAGCAGCCGAGGACAGGGGGCGCGCACTGAAGCTTTCTTT. It translates to CASSRGQGARTEAFF.

The chain couples TRBV5-1 to TRBJ2-5, with 8 bases matching TRBD1. In germline, CDR1 is SGHRS, CDR2 YFSETQ. The CDR3 has 16 residues. The trim removed 1 base at V and 5 bases at J, leaving 10 bases unmatched. The CDR3 loop is CASSLQQGVLWETQYF. The CDR3 nucleotides read TGCGCCAGCAGCTTGCAACAGGGGGTGCTGTGGGAGACCCAGTACTTC.

The V call is TRBV11-2, the J call TRBJ2-7; 11 bases are a match to TRBD1. The V gene end was trimmed by 3 bases and the J gene end by 3 bases; junction bases not matched to a gene: 7. This CDR3 is built from 16 residues. The germline V gene has CDR1 SGHAT and CDR2 FQNNGV. DNA of the CDR3: TGTGCCAGCAGCTTTCATCAGGGGACAGGGGGCTACGAGCAGTACTTC. This codes for CASSFHQGTGGYEQYF.

Here the CDR3 reads CASSLEPAQGVDEQFF. CDR3 nucleotide sequence: TGCGCCAGCAGCTTGGAGCCAGCCCAAGGAGTAGATGAGCAGTTCTTC. The chain couples TRBV5-1 to TRBJ2-1; D uncertain. CDR1 is SGHRS, CDR2 YFSETQ, per germline. CDR3 size: 16 residues. Trimming cost V 0 bases and J 8 bases, with 18 bases left between them.

The V and J genes are TRBV19 and TRBJ2-7; 7 bases map to TRBD2. Per germline, CDR1 LNHDA and CDR2 SQIVND (reference sequence). The CDR3 is 15 residues long. V shed 5 bases and J 7 bases; nucleotides not matched to a gene: 14. In DNA, the CDR3 is TGTGCCAGTAGTTCGCCCGGGACTACCCTATGGGAGCAGTACTTC. This translates into CASSSPGTTLWEQYF.

Remarks on this clone: The sample holds other DNA sequences that translate to the same CDR3. Written as DNA, the CDR3 is TGTGCCAGCAGCCCCGGGACTAGCGGGGCCTCCTACGAGCAGTACTTC. As protein: CASSPGTSGASYEQYF. V gene TRBV3-1 (or the pseudogene TRBV3-2) combines with J gene TRBJ2-7; 13 bases fit TRBD2. Germline trimming cut 4 bases from V and 0 bases from J; bases unmatched to any gene: 3. This CDR3 has 16 residues. Germline values: CDR1 LGHDT, CDR2 YNNKEL (reference sequence).

The rearrangement links TRBV30 to TRBJ1-4, with TRBD1 identical over 11 bases. The V gene's germline CDR1 is GTSNPN and CDR2 SVGIG (reference sequence). The CDR3 runs to 15 residues. J was trimmed by 7 bases and V by 4 bases; bases with no gene match: 8. The CDR3 loop is CAWNPGQGAGEKLFF. In DNA, the CDR3 is TGTGCCTGGAACCCTGGACAGGGGGCCGGTGAAAAACTGTTTTTT.

The genes are TRBV7-9 and TRBJ1-1; possible D gene TRBD1, 5 bases. V was clipped by 3 bases and J by 1 base, with 6 bases between them. There are 13 residues in the CDR3. CDR1 and CDR2 from the germline V gene are SEHNR and FQNEAQ (reference sequence). CDR3 residues: CASSFGGNTEAFF. CDR3 nucleotide sequence: TGTGCCAGCAGCTTCGGGGGGAACACTGAAGCTTTCTTT.

CDR3 in amino acids: CASTRTTNYGYTF. Written as DNA, the CDR3 is TGTGCCAGTACCCGGACAACTAACTATGGCTACACCTTC. The V and J genes are TRBV19 and TRBJ1-2, with D possibly matching TRBD1 (5 bases). The CDR3 length is 13 residues. V lost 7 bases and J lost 0, with 9 bases in between. Germline-derived CDR1 and CDR2 are LNHDA and SQIVND (reference sequence).

This chain joins TRBV4-3 and TRBJ1-2, with D perhaps TRBD1 (5 bases). The V gene lost 0 bases and the J gene lost 7 bases, with 18 bases spanning the gap. Germline V gives CDR1 LGHNA, CDR2 YSLEER. This CDR3 is built from 16 residues. For the CDR3, the DNA is TGCGCCAGCAGCCAAGATTGGCCAGGGATCTACGGTGGCTACACCTTC. Its protein product is CASSQDWPGIYGGYTF.

The rearrangement uses TRBV29-1 and TRBJ1-3; D perhaps matches TRBD1 (6 bases). The CDR3 is made up of 15 amino acids. Germline-derived CDR1 and CDR2 are SQVTM and ANQGSEA. V was shortened by 3 bases and J by 0 bases, with 12 bases between the two germline ends. CDR3 in DNA: TGCAGCGTTGATGGGACACTTGGCTCTGGAAACACCATATATTTT. Translated, it gives CSVDGTLGSGNTIYF.